This record covers a single T cell receptor (beta chain). Its antigen is unidentified. Here immunoSEQ multiplex PCR was the method, and the copy in TCRdb shows in-frame clones only, minus some. The data contain 430,000 or so clones, roughly 89% of them singletons. The data stem from a study of Ad26.COV2.S vaccination and SARS-CoV-2 variants. Overall study: Of the COV1001 trial arms, the Ad26.COV2.S arm included the donor. Administration of Ad26.COV2.S was intramuscular, either once or twice 56 days apart.

Trimming took off 0 bases at V and 1 base at J, with 13 bases between the two ends. The CDR3 runs 17 residues. The germline gives CDR1 MNHEY, CDR2 SVGEGT. Treatment denoted: over 15 received Ad26.COV2.S at low or high dose, single or two shots; 5 received placebo; per-sample allocation not given. Sampling took place 63 days after the first vaccine or placebo injection. Whole-study findings and limits: TCR breadth and depth analyses may have underestimated total T cell responses.

The genes are TRBV6-2 or TRBV6-3 and TRBJ1-5; TRBD1 is a possible D gene (5 bases). This material consisted of peripheral blood, taken in a trial of Ad26.COV2.S vaccine versus placebo. The sequence was collected from a person aged 18-60 years who received the Ad26.COV2.S COVID-19 vaccine or a placebo. The CDR3, as DNA: TGTGCCAGCAGTTACTCAACAGGCGTGTTGAGCAATCAGCCCCAGCATTTT. It translates to CASSYSTGVLSNQPQHF.